A selection of T cell receptor beta chains follows, all from one sample in a study of breast tumors, draining lymph nodes, adjacent tissues. TCRdb analysed the multiplex PCR reads with MiXCR anew, one entry per CDR3 protein. This table holds 250,000 or so distinct CDR3 sequences, around 30% found once. Sequencing was performed on axillary lymph node tissue. The receptors shown here come from a female donor with breast cancer. Some clones in this sample may be carry-over from other donors' samples. Each CDR3 is given with its conserved first and last residue. Fields, in order: J gene, V gene, clone size, D gene, CDR3 DNA, CDR3 protein. A D gene is named only where the DNA matches it firmly. Size tells how often a clone was seen (once, few, many) or the class of an expanded clone, and some rows leave it out.

j_gene: TRBJ1-1; v_gene: TRBV19; abundance: once; d_gene: .; CDR3nt: TGTGCCAGTAGTATTTCAGCTAGCACTGAAGCTTTCTTT; CDR3aa: CASSISASTEAFF
j_gene: TRBJ1-5; v_gene: TRBV5-6; abundance: many; d_gene: .; CDR3nt: TGTGCCAGCAGCTTGTACCGGACCGTTAGCAATCAGCCCCAGCATTTT; CDR3aa: CASSLYRTVSNQPQHF
j_gene: TRBJ1-2; v_gene: TRBV30; abundance: .; d_gene: TRBD1; CDR3nt: TGTGCCTGGAGTGGACAGGGGACAGGGAACTATGGCTACACCTTC; CDR3aa: CAWSGQGTGNYGYTF
j_gene: TRBJ2-5; v_gene: TRBV2; abundance: many; d_gene: TRBD2; CDR3nt: TGTGCCAGCGGCCTAGCGGGATCGGAGACCCAGTACTTC; CDR3aa: CASGLAGSETQYF
j_gene: TRBJ2-7; v_gene: TRBV11-2; abundance: many; d_gene: .; CDR3nt: TGCGCCAGCAGCACGGGACTGACCTACGAGCAGTACTTC; CDR3aa: CASSTGLTYEQYF
j_gene: TRBJ2-3; v_gene: TRBV20-1; abundance: .; d_gene: TRBD2; CDR3nt: TGCAGTGCTAGGACTAGCGGAGATACGCAGTATTTT; CDR3aa: CSARTSGDTQYF
j_gene: TRBJ2-7; v_gene: TRBV6-6; abundance: many; d_gene: .; CDR3nt: TGTGCCAGCAGTTTAGGGGCGGAGCAGTACTTC; CDR3aa: CASSLGAEQYF
j_gene: TRBJ1-3; v_gene: TRBV5-1; abundance: many; d_gene: .; CDR3nt: TGCGCCAGCAGCTTGGGAACAGGGATTGGAAACACCATATATTTT; CDR3aa: CASSLGTGIGNTIYF
j_gene: TRBJ2-3; v_gene: TRBV5-1; abundance: many; d_gene: TRBD2; CDR3nt: TGCGCCAGCAGCTATGGACTAGCGGAGGATACGCAGTATTTT; CDR3aa: CASSYGLAEDTQYF
j_gene: TRBJ1-4; v_gene: TRBV12-5; abundance: many; d_gene: TRBD1; CDR3nt: TGTGCTAGTGGTCAGGGACAGGGTGAGGAAAAACTGTTTTTT; CDR3aa: CASGQGQGEEKLFF
j_gene: TRBJ1-2; v_gene: TRBV11-2; abundance: many; d_gene: .; CDR3nt: TGTGCCAGCAGCTTATCCCGCACGGTTTACTATGGCTACACCTTC; CDR3aa: CASSLSRTVYYGYTF
j_gene: TRBJ1-1; v_gene: TRBV11-3; abundance: few; d_gene: .; CDR3nt: TGTGCCAGCAGCTTAGCGACCCAGGGAGCAGGCACTGAAGCTTTCTTT; CDR3aa: CASSLATQGAGTEAFF
j_gene: TRBJ2-2; v_gene: TRBV30; abundance: .; d_gene: TRBD2; CDR3nt: TGTGCCAGGATGAGTATATTTGCCTTAGCGGGCCCGCCCGGGGAGCTGTTTTTT; CDR3aa: CARMSIFALAGPPGELFF
j_gene: TRBJ1-1; v_gene: TRBV12-3/TRBV12-4; abundance: few; d_gene: .; CDR3nt: TGTGCCAGCAGTTTAGCCTCGGATCGTAGGAAGGGCGCTGAAGCTTTCTTT; CDR3aa: CASSLASDRRKGAEAFF
j_gene: TRBJ1-4; v_gene: TRBV12-3/TRBV12-4; abundance: .; d_gene: TRBD1; CDR3nt: TGTGCCAGCAGCTCCGGGACAGTTGAAAAACTGTTTTTT; CDR3aa: CASSSGTVEKLFF
j_gene: TRBJ2-5; v_gene: TRBV25-1; abundance: many; d_gene: .; CDR3nt: TGTGCCAGCAGTGAATATGGTAGGGAGACCCAGTACTTC; CDR3aa: CASSEYGRETQYF
j_gene: TRBJ2-7; v_gene: TRBV5-5; abundance: many; d_gene: TRBD1; CDR3nt: TGTGCCAGCAGGTTGGGGACAGGGGCTGGGGAGCAGTACTTC; CDR3aa: CASRLGTGAGEQYF
j_gene: TRBJ2-7; v_gene: TRBV29-1; abundance: many; d_gene: TRBD1; CDR3nt: TGCAGCGTTGAAACAGGGGCCTACGAGCAGTACTTC; CDR3aa: CSVETGAYEQYF
j_gene: TRBJ1-2; v_gene: TRBV10-3; abundance: many; d_gene: .; CDR3nt: TGTGCCATCAGTATCCAGTTTATGGATGGCTACACCTTC; CDR3aa: CAISIQFMDGYTF
j_gene: TRBJ1-2; v_gene: TRBV4-1; abundance: many; d_gene: TRBD1; CDR3nt: TGCGCCAGCAGCCAAAAGGACCAGGGGGCGGGTGGCTACACCTTC; CDR3aa: CASSQKDQGAGGYTF
j_gene: TRBJ2-1; v_gene: TRBV2; abundance: .; d_gene: .; CDR3nt: TGTGCCAGCAGTGAAGTCCGAGCTCAGTTCTTC; CDR3aa: CASSEVRAQFF
j_gene: TRBJ2-1; v_gene: TRBV20-1; abundance: many; d_gene: TRBD2; CDR3nt: TGCAGTGCTGCCTCCGGGACTAGCGGGTATGAGCAGTTCTTC; CDR3aa: CSAASGTSGYEQFF
j_gene: TRBJ2-5; v_gene: TRBV7-2; abundance: many; d_gene: TRBD2; CDR3nt: TGTGCCAGCAGCTTAGGGGACTATACCATAAGTGAGACCCAGTACTTC; CDR3aa: CASSLGDYTISETQYF
j_gene: TRBJ2-2; v_gene: TRBV11-3; abundance: many; d_gene: .; CDR3nt: TGTGCCAGCAGCCCCCTCGGGGACGGAGGGGAGCTGTTTTTT; CDR3aa: CASSPLGDGGELFF
j_gene: TRBJ1-5; v_gene: TRBV12-3/TRBV12-4; abundance: many; d_gene: TRBD1; CDR3nt: TGTGCCAGCAGTACGTGGACAGGGTCTCAGCCCCAGCATTTT; CDR3aa: CASSTWTGSQPQHF
j_gene: TRBJ2-5; v_gene: TRBV5-1; abundance: many; d_gene: .; CDR3nt: TGCGCCAGCAGCTTTGAGGGAGCCCCCGAGACCCAGTACTTC; CDR3aa: CASSFEGAPETQYF
j_gene: TRBJ2-3; v_gene: TRBV19; abundance: many; d_gene: TRBD1; CDR3nt: TGTGCCAGCAGACAGGGCCTCACAGATACGCAGTATTTT; CDR3aa: CASRQGLTDTQYF
j_gene: TRBJ2-3; v_gene: TRBV24-1; abundance: .; d_gene: .; CDR3nt: TGTGCCACCACTAGGGGGACAGATACGCAGTATTTT; CDR3aa: CATTRGTDTQYF
j_gene: TRBJ2-7; v_gene: TRBV15; abundance: many; d_gene: .; CDR3nt: TGTGCCACCAGCAGAGATTTTGGGGGGACAGTCTACGAGCAGTACTTC; CDR3aa: CATSRDFGGTVYEQYF
j_gene: TRBJ2-5; v_gene: TRBV20-1; abundance: many; d_gene: .; CDR3nt: TGCAGTGCTAGACCCACGGGGGCTGAGACCCAGTACTTC; CDR3aa: CSARPTGAETQYF
j_gene: TRBJ2-5; v_gene: TRBV15; abundance: .; d_gene: .; CDR3nt: TGTGCCACCAGCACTAGCGAGGAGACCCAGTACTTC; CDR3aa: CATSTSEETQYF
j_gene: TRBJ2-5; v_gene: TRBV20-1; abundance: once; d_gene: TRBD2; CDR3nt: TGCAGTGCTAGGGATAGCGGGAGGGGTGCTGGGGAGACCCAGTACTTC; CDR3aa: CSARDSGRGAGETQYF
j_gene: TRBJ2-7; v_gene: TRBV29-1; abundance: many; d_gene: TRBD2; CDR3nt: TGCAGCGCACGAACTAGCGGGCTAACCTACGAGCAGTACTTC; CDR3aa: CSARTSGLTYEQYF
j_gene: TRBJ2-2; v_gene: TRBV13; abundance: .; d_gene: TRBD2; CDR3nt: TGTGCCAGCAGCTTAGGAAGGACTAGCCTCTCCGGGGAGCTGTTTTTT; CDR3aa: CASSLGRTSLSGELFF
j_gene: TRBJ2-6; v_gene: TRBV7-3; abundance: many; d_gene: TRBD2; CDR3nt: TGTGCCAGCAGCCTGGGACTAGCGGGAGGGCCGTCTGGGGCCAACGTCCTGACTTTC; CDR3aa: CASSLGLAGGPSGANVLTF
j_gene: TRBJ2-7; v_gene: TRBV30; abundance: many; d_gene: .; CDR3nt: TGTGCCTGGAGTGTATGGTCTGGAGGGCAGTACTTC; CDR3aa: CAWSVWSGGQYF
j_gene: TRBJ2-5; v_gene: TRBV27; abundance: .; d_gene: .; CDR3nt: TGTGCCAGCAGTTTAACGGCGCACCAAGAGACCCAGTACTTC; CDR3aa: CASSLTAHQETQYF
j_gene: TRBJ1-2; v_gene: TRBV25-1; abundance: many; d_gene: TRBD1; CDR3nt: TGTGCCAGCAGTGAATCCCGGACAGGCCAGAACTATGGCTACACCTTC; CDR3aa: CASSESRTGQNYGYTF
j_gene: TRBJ2-3; v_gene: TRBV12-3/TRBV12-4; abundance: many; d_gene: TRBD2; CDR3nt: TGTGCCAGCAGTGCCGGACTAGCGGATAGCACAGATACGCAGTATTTT; CDR3aa: CASSAGLADSTDTQYF
j_gene: TRBJ1-2; v_gene: TRBV6-6; abundance: many; d_gene: TRBD1; CDR3nt: TGTGCCAGCTTTGGCCCCCGGGACAGGGGGGGTGGCTACACCTTC; CDR3aa: CASFGPRDRGGGYTF
j_gene: TRBJ1-2; v_gene: TRBV10-3; abundance: .; d_gene: .; CDR3nt: TGTGCCATGGGAGCCTCTAACTATGGCTACACCTTC; CDR3aa: CAMGASNYGYTF